This T cell receptor beta chain was recovered during a study of T-cell reconstitution after alpha-beta-depleted transplantation in children. Unique molecular identifiers were incorporated during preparation of the TCRbeta library. MiXCR, run by TCRdb on the PCR reads, gives a single entry per CDR3 protein. The data contain hundreds of thousands of distinct CDR3 sequences, about 11% of them singletons. This clonotype has at least ten counts. The source is a human donor who donated a stem cell graft to a child with acute lymphoblastic leukemia. This sample comprised PBMCs from the stem cell graft donor, obtained from the stem cell graft.

In nucleotides, the CDR3 is TGTGCCAGCATGGGGAGCGGCTACGAGCAGTACTTC. Translating it yields CASMGSGYEQYF. The V and J genes are TRBV6-1 and TRBJ2-7; D possibly corresponds to TRBD2 (5 bases). The CDR3 consists of 12 residues. With 7 bases removed from V and 3 bases from J, the gap between germline ends came to 10 bases. CDR1 and CDR2 (germline): MNHNS, SASEGT.